Ten or more counts support the clone carrying this T cell receptor (beta chain). This specimen belongs to a study of tumor and adjacent non-tumor tissue in lung cancer. Germline CDR1 reads MNHEY; CDR2 reads SVGAGI. V was cut by 10 bases and J by 7 bases, with 17 bases left in between. The CDR3 sequence is 13 residues long. TCRbeta libraries were built with three rounds of nested PCR, modified from ARM-PCR. MiXCR was run by TCRdb on the multiplex PCR reads, yielding one entry per CDR3 protein. The repertoire holds 220,000 or so distinct CDR3 sequences, with 60% to 75% as singletons. No cell sorting was done before RNA was extracted from the tissue.

This sequence was found in a man aged 55 to 70 with non-small cell lung cancer. This sequence joins TRBV6-5 and TRBJ2-1; perhaps D is TRBD1 or TRBD2 (5 bases each). Material for sequencing was lung tumor tissue. Here the CDR3 reads CATARGLGNEQFF. CDR3 sequence (DNA): TGTGCCACCGCGAGGGGTCTGGGGAATGAGCAGTTCTTC.